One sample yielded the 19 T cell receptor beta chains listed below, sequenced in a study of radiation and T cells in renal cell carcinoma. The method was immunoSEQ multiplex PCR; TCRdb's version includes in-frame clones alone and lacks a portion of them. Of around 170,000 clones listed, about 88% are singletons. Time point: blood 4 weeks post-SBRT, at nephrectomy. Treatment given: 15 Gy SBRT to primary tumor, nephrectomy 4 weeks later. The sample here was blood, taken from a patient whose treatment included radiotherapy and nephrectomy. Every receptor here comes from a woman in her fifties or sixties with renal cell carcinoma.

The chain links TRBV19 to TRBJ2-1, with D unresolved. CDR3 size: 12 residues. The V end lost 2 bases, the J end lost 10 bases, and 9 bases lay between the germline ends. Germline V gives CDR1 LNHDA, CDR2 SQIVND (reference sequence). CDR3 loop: CASSIILGEQFF. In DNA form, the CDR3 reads TGTGCCAGTAGTATAATACTCGGGGAGCAGTTCTTC.

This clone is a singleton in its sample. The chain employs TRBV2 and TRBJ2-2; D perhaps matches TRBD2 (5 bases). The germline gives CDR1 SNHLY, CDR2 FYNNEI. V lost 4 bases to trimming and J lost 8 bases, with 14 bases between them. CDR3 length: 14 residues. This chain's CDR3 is CASSGRTLRGELFF. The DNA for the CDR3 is TGTGCCAGCAGTGGCCGGACTCTACGAGGGGAGCTGTTTTTT. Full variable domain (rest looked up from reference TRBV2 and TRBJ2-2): EPEVTQTPSHQVTQMGQEVILRCVPISNHLYFYWYRQILGQKVEFLVSFYNNEISEKSEIFDDQFSVERPDGSNFTLKIRSTKLEDSAMYFCASSGRTLRGELFFGEGSRLTVL.

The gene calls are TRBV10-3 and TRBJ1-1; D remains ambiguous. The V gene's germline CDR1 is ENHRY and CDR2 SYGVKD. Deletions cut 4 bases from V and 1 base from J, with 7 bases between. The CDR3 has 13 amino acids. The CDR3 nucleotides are TGTGCCATCAGTGGAACAAAGAACACTGAAGCTTTCTTT. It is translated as CAISGTKNTEAFF.

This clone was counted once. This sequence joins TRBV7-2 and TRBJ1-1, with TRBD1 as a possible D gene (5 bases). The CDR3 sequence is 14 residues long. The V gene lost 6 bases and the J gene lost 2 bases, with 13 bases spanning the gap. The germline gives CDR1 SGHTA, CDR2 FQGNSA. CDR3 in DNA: TGTGCCAGCAGTTATAGTCAGGGAAACACTGAAGCTTTCTTT. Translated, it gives CASSYSQGNTEAFF.

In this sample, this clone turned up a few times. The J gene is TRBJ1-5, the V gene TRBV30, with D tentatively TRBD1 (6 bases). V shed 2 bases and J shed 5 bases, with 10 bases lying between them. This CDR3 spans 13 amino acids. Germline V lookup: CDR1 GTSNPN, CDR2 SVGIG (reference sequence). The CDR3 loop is CAWSPNRDQPQHF. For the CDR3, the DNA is TGTGCCTGGAGTCCAAACAGGGATCAGCCCCAGCATTTT.

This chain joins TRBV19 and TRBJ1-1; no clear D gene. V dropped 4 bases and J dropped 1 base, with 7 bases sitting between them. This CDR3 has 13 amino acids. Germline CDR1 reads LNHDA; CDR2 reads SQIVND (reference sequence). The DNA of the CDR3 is TGTGCCAGTAGTACCTTTAGGAACACTGAAGCTTTCTTT. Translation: CASSTFRNTEAFF.

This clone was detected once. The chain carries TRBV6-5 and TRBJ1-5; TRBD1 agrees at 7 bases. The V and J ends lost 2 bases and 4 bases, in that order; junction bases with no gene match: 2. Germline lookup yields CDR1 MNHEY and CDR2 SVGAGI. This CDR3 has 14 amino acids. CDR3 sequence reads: CASSYKTGNQPQHF. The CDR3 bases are TGTGCCAGCAGTTACAAGACAGGGAATCAGCCCCAGCATTTT.

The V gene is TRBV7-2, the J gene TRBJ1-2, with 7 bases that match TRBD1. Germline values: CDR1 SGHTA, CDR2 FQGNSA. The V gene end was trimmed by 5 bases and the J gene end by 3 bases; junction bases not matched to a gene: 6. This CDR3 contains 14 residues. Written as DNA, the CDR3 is TGTGCCAGCAGCCGGTCGCAGGGGGACTATGGCTACACCTTC. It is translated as CASSRSQGDYGYTF.

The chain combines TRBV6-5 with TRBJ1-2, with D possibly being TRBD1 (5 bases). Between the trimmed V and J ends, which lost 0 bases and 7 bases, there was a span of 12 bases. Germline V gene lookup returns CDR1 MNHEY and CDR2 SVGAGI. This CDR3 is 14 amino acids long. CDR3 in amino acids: CASSYSIQEVGYTF. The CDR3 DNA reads TGTGCCAGCAGTTACTCGATACAGGAAGTTGGCTACACCTTC.

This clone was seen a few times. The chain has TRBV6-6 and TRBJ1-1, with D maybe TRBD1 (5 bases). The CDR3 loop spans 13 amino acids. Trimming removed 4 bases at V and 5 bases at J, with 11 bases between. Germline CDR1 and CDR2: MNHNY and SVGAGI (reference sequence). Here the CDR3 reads CASSFKRGTEAFF. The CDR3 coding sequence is TGTGCCAGCAGTTTCAAGAGGGGAACTGAAGCTTTCTTT.

The CDR3 sequence is CASSRRQGGQPQHF. The CDR3 region has the DNA TGTGCCAGCTCCCGTAGACAGGGGGGTCAGCCCCAGCATTTT. The chain recombines TRBV18 with TRBJ1-5, with 9 bases lining up with TRBD1. Germline CDR1 and CDR2: KGHSH and LQKENI. There are 14 residues in the CDR3. J gave up 6 bases and V 6 bases, and 6 bases lay outside the gene matches.

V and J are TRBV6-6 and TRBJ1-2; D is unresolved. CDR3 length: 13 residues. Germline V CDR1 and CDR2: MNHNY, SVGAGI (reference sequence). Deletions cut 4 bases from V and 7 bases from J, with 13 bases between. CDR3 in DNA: TGTGCCAGCAGTTCGGAACCGACGGGTGGCTACACCTTC. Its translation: CASSSEPTGGYTF.

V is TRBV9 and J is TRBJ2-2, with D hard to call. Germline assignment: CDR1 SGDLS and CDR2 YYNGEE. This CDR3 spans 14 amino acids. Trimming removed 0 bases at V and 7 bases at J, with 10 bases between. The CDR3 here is CASSVAGLGGELFF. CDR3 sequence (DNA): TGTGCCAGCAGCGTAGCAGGTCTGGGCGGGGAGCTGTTTTTT.

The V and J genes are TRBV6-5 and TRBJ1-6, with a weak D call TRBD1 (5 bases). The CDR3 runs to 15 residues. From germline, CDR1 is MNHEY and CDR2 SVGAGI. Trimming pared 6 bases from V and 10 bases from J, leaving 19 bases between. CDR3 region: CASRQVGTGGSPLHF. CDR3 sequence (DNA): TGTGCCAGCAGACAAGTGGGGACTGGAGGCTCACCCCTCCACTTT.

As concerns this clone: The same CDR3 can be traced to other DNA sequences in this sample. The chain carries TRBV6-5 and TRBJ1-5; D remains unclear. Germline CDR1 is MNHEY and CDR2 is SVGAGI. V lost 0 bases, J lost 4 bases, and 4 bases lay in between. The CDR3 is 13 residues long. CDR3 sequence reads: CASSYSANQPQHF. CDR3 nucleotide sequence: TGTGCCAGCAGTTACTCAGCTAATCAGCCCCAGCATTTT.

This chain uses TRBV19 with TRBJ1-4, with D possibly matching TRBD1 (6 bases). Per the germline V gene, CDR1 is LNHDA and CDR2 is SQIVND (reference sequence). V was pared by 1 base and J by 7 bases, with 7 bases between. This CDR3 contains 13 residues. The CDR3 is CASSIGGPEKLFF. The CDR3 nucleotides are TGTGCCAGTAGTATAGGGGGGCCTGAAAAACTGTTTTTT.

CDR3 region: CASSQDRTDSIHLYTF. CDR3 in DNA: TGCGCCAGCAGCCAAGATAGGACTGACTCCATTCACCTCTACACCTTC. The V gene is TRBV4-1, the J gene TRBJ1-2; no clear D gene. The length of the CDR3 is 16 residues. V was clipped by 0 bases and J by 10 bases, with 21 bases between them. Germline loops: CDR1 MGHRA, CDR2 YSYEKL.

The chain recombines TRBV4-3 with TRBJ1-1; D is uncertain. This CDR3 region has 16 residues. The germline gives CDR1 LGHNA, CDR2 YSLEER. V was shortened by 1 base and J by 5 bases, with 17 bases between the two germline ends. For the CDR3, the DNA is TGCGCCAGCAGCCAAGGTCCCGACGGGGTGGTGACTGAAGCTTTCTTT. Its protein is CASSQGPDGVVTEAFF.

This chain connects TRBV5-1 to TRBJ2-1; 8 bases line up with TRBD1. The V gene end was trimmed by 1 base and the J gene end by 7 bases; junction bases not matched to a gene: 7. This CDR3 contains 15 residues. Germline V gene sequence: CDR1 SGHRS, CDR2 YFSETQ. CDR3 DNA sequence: TGCGCCAGCAGCTTGACGGGACAGGTTCGGAATGAGCAGTTCTTC. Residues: CASSLTGQVRNEQFF.